Included here is one T cell receptor beta chain sequence, with context. The antigen is unknown. The sample comes from a study of T cell repertoires in cytomegalovirus infection. Study summary: Recently identified HLA-C-restricted CMV epitopes were used, and well-studied HLA-B-restricted CMV epitopes were used as well.

The germline V and J ends were trimmed by 2 bases and 6 bases, with 14 bases remaining between them. There are 15 residues in the CDR3. CDR1 and CDR2 (germline): LGHNT, FRNRAP. TCRdb used MiXCR to reprocess the reads, holding one entry per CDR3 protein. Here the sample spans hundreds of thousands of distinct CDR3 sequences, roughly 33% being singletons. The TCR originated in a human donor in good health (CMV status not recorded). Some clones in this sample may be carry-over from other donors' samples. The V and J genes are TRBV12-5 and TRBJ2-1, with TRBD2 as a possible D gene (7 bases). This specimen was cultured PBMCs, taken from culture after CMV antigen stimulation. The CDR3 region is CASGLLTGGLNEQFF. CDR3 bases: TGTGCTAGTGGTTTGCTTACGGGGGGCCTCAATGAGCAGTTCTTC. The full variable domain, completed using reference TRBV12-5 and TRBJ2-1, is DARVTQTPRHKVTEMGQEVTMRCQPILGHNTVFWYRQTMMQGLELLAYFRNRAPLDDSGMPKDRFSAEMPDATLATLKIQPSEPRDSAVYFCASGLLTGGLNEQFFGPGTRLTVL.